These 9 T cell receptor beta chains were all obtained from the same sample, sequenced in a study of post-analysis software for immune sequencing data. General study results and limits: Roughly five TRBV segments appeared more often in patients than in controls, and TRBV5-6, TRBV5-1 and TRBV20-1 were among these.

TCR beta libraries were prepared from cDNA with unique molecular identifiers. TCRdb analysed the PCR reads with MiXCR anew, one entry per CDR3 protein. The table includes 750,000 to 900,000 distinct CDR3 sequences, just over 45% detected once. These receptors lack a known antigen. Sample: blood. Receptors were obtained from a girl aged 5-17 years with multiple sclerosis.

The genes are TRBV2 and TRBJ2-5; TRBD2 aligns across 7 bases. The ends lost 6 bases at V and 11 bases at J; junction bases unmatched: 21. Germline CDR1 and CDR2: SNHLY and FYNNEI. CDR3 length equals 16 residues. The CDR3 loop is CASRVGMDGRSVEQYF. CDR3 in DNA: TGTGCCAGCAGGGTAGGGATGGACGGGAGGTCGGTGGAGCAGTACTTC.

The gene calls are TRBV28 and TRBJ2-1; maybe TRBD2 (5 bases). This CDR3 comprises 14 residues. Trimming removed 6 bases from V and 9 bases from J, with 18 bases in between. The germline CDR1 and CDR2 sequences are MDHEN and SYDVKM. The CDR3 region has the DNA TGTGCCAGCAGCCGCAGTGGTGATCGGGGTGAGCAGTTCTTC. It codes for CASSRSGDRGEQFF.

The chain joins TRBV15 to TRBJ2-5; D uncertain. Germline V gene sequence: CDR1 LNHNV, CDR2 YYDKDF (reference sequence). This CDR3 is built from 12 residues. V gave up 4 bases and J gave up 5 bases, with 8 bases separating them. Written as DNA, the CDR3 is TGTGCCACCAGCAAGCTAGGGGAGACCCAGTACTTC. Its translation is CATSKLGETQYF.

This clonotype was found a few times. V usage is TRBV20-1 and J usage is TRBJ2-7, with a possible D match to TRBD2 (6 bases). Germline V gene sequence: CDR1 DFQATT, CDR2 SNEGSKA (reference sequence). The ends were cut back, 0 bases at V and 0 bases at J, with 9 bases in the middle. CDR3 size: 14 residues. CDR3: CSARERGFSYEQYF. The CDR3, as DNA: TGCAGTGCTAGAGAACGGGGGTTCTCCTACGAGCAGTACTTC.

This clonotype was counted between two and nine times. The J gene is TRBJ2-1, the V gene TRBV29-1; 10 bases align to TRBD2. Germline V gives CDR1 SQVTM, CDR2 ANQGSEA. This CDR3 contains 14 residues. V lost 5 bases, J lost 6 bases, and 7 bases stayed unmatched. CDR3 in amino acids: CSVKASGSVNEQFF. Written as DNA, the CDR3 is TGCAGCGTTAAGGCTAGCGGGAGTGTCAATGAGCAGTTCTTC.

This chain links TRBV7-9 with TRBJ2-7; possible D gene TRBD1, 6 bases. The CDR3 runs 17 residues. Germline assignment: CDR1 SEHNR and CDR2 FQNEAQ (reference sequence). The ends were cut back, 1 base at V and 1 base at J, with 17 bases in the middle. The CDR3 region has the DNA TGTGCCAGCAGCTTAGGCTTTTCAGGGGTGCCATCCTACGAGCAGTACTTC. This codes for CASSLGFSGVPSYEQYF.

There are a few counts of this clonotype. V is TRBV9 and J is TRBJ2-1, with 13 positions matching TRBD2. In germline, CDR1 is SGDLS, CDR2 YYNGEE. Trimming at V came to 3 bases and at J to 7 bases, leaving 13 bases not matched to a gene. This CDR3 has 18 residues. Here the CDR3 DNA reads TGTGCCAGCAGCGCGACAGGGAGGACTAGCGGGAGTCTAAATGAGCAGTTCTTC. Translation: CASSATGRTSGSLNEQFF. The whole variable domain, filled in from reference TRBV9 and TRBJ2-1, reads DSGVTQTPKHLITATGQRVTLRCSPRSGDLSVYWYQQSLDQGLQFLIQYYNGEERAKGNILERFSAQQFPDLHSELNLSSLELGDSALYFCASSATGRTSGSLNEQFFGPGTRLTVL.

This clonotype has just a few counts. This rearrangement joins TRBV7-2 to TRBJ2-7; unclear D gene. CDR3 length: 13 amino acids. The germline gives CDR1 SGHTA, CDR2 FQGNSA. The germline V and J ends were trimmed by 4 bases and 7 bases, with 14 bases remaining between them. CDR3 DNA sequence: TGTGCCAGCAGCTACCCCCATTTAGGGGAGCAGTACTTC. Translated, it gives CASSYPHLGEQYF.

This chain uses TRBV6-5 with TRBJ1-2; D not certain. V gave up 8 bases and J gave up 1 base, with 14 bases separating them. The CDR3 contains 14 residues. Germline CDR1 reads MNHEY; CDR2 reads SVGAGI. Here the CDR3 reads CASGRTVHNYGYTF. CDR3 nucleotides: TGTGCCAGCGGAAGGACGGTCCATAACTATGGCTACACCTTC.